A single sample is the source of the 7 T cell receptor beta chains below, sequenced in a study of CD8+CD57+ T cells in acquired aplastic anemia. The TCR beta profiling, which covered VDJ combination and CDR3 sequence, was carried out using genomic DNA as the template. TCRdb itself ran the reads through MiXCR, one entry per CDR3 protein. Of about 160,000 distinct CDR3 sequences in the sample, around half were seen once. Patients picked for sequencing had shown CD8+CD57+ cell expansion detected by flow cytometry. Sequenced: sorted CD4+, CD8+, or CD8+CD57+ T cells (not recorded which) from PBMCs. These receptor sequences come from a human donor with aplastic anemia.

The sample holds a few counts of this clonotype. A much larger clone sits a single nucleotide away, making a read error possible. The CDR3 sequence: CASSLPGLAERPSNEQFF. The CDR3 region has the DNA TGTGCCAGCAGCTTACCGGGACTAGCGGAACGGCCAAGCAATGAGCAGTTCTTC. This chain uses TRBV7-2 with TRBJ2-1; 11 bases agree with TRBD2. Germline CDR1 is SGHTA and CDR2 is FQGNSA. Trimming removed 2 bases from V and 6 bases from J; junction bases left unmatched: 12. This CDR3 has 18 amino acids.

This clonotype was found many times. The chain recombines TRBV10-3 with TRBJ2-7; no clear D. Germline V gene sequence: CDR1 ENHRY, CDR2 SYGVKD. The length of the CDR3 is 13 residues. V lost 7 bases to trimming and J lost 0 bases, with 10 bases between them. CDR3 amino acids: CAIKRTDSYEQYF. The CDR3 DNA reads TGTGCCATCAAACGGACGGACTCCTACGAGCAGTACTTC.

This clonotype was detected a few times. Mismatch with germline at one junction end may stem from a read error. The chain links TRBV27 to TRBJ1-1, with 8 bases identical to TRBD1. The CDR3 is 15 residues long. Germline V gene lookup returns CDR1 MNHEY and CDR2 SMNVEV (reference sequence). The CDR3 region is CANSLRTGLNTEAFF. The CDR3 bases are TGTGCCAACAGTCTAAGGACAGGGCTGAACACTGAAGCTTTCTTT.

The chain couples TRBV20-1 to TRBJ2-3; 9 nucleotides agree with TRBD1. The V segment lost 0 bases and the J segment 9 bases; nucleotides outside the gene matches: 10. This CDR3 contains 15 residues. Per germline, CDR1 DFQATT and CDR2 SNEGSKA (reference sequence). The CDR3 reads CSARDGGQGRVTQYF. The CDR3 bases are TGCAGTGCTAGAGATGGCGGACAGGGGCGAGTCACGCAGTATTTT.

This clonotype appeared a few times. V and J are TRBV10-3 and TRBJ1-1; D gene uncertain. Trimming took off 0 bases at V and 1 base at J, with 6 bases between the two ends. The CDR3 totals 14 residues. Germline loops: CDR1 ENHRY, CDR2 SYGVKD. The chain's CDR3 is CAISESVRNTEAFF. For the CDR3, the DNA is TGTGCCATCAGTGAGTCTGTCAGGAACACTGAAGCTTTCTTT.

The chain couples TRBV10-3 to TRBJ2-1; no clear D. Between the trimmed V and J ends, which lost 0 bases and 5 bases, there was a span of 8 bases. Germline V CDR1 and CDR2: ENHRY, SYGVKD. The length of the CDR3 is 14 residues. The CDR3 sequence: CAISESFANNEQFF. DNA of the CDR3: TGTGCCATCAGTGAGTCTTTTGCGAACAATGAGCAGTTCTTC.

The chain employs TRBV10-2 and TRBJ2-7; D is ambiguous. Trimming cost V 6 bases and J 2 bases, with 11 bases left between them. The CDR3 covers 13 residues. Germline values: CDR1 WSHSY, CDR2 SAAADI. CDR3 in DNA: TGCGCCAGCAGAAGTCTAGGAACCTACGAGCAGTACGTC. As protein: CASRSLGTYEQYV.